This T cell receptor (beta chain) derives from a study of shared clonotypes between healthy human individuals. In its sample, this clone was seen once. Repertoires were generated with immunoSEQ multiplex PCR, while TCRdb's copy carries only in-frame clones and drops some. The sample lists about half a million clones; 70% to 80% were seen once. This CDR3 spans 15 amino acids. Germline assignment: CDR1 SGHTA and CDR2 FQGNSA. V dropped 6 bases and J dropped 6; count of bases not matched to a gene: 10. The sequenced sample consisted of PBMCs. This clonotype was obtained from a woman aged 40-49 years in good health. Some clones in this sample may be carry-over from other donors' samples. J is TRBJ2-1 and V is TRBV7-2; 8 nucleotides match TRBD2. The CDR3 DNA follows: TGTGCCAGCAGGCAACCGGGACTAGGAAGCAATGAGCAGTTCTTC. It is translated as CASRQPGLGSNEQFF.